These 6 T cell receptor beta chains share one sample of origin, sequenced in a study of cytomegalovirus exposure and HLA in healthy donors. The PCR was carried out with 60 Vbeta primers and 13 Jbeta primers. Clones were sequenced by immunoSEQ multiplex PCR, and TCRdb holds only the in-frame ones, with some missing. In the table there are under 200,000 clones, 70% to 80% of which are singletons. The sample taken for sequencing was PBMCs. Receptors originate from a woman aged 25 to 39 in good health and CMV-seropositive.

This chain links TRBV28 with TRBJ1-2; tentatively, D is TRBD1 (5 bases). Trimming shortened V by 4 bases and J by 4 bases, and 16 bases separated the two germline ends. The CDR3 has 15 amino acids. CDR1 is MDHEN and CDR2 is SYDVKM in the germline V gene. The CDR3 sequence: CASSSIGGEGYGYTF. The CDR3 region has the DNA TGTGCCAGCAGTTCCATCGGGGGGGAGGGCTATGGCTACACCTTC.

The chain is built from TRBV5-8 and TRBJ1-1; the D is unclear. The germline gives CDR1 SGHTS, CDR2 YDEGEE. V dropped 1 base and J dropped 4 bases, with 8 bases sitting between them. The CDR3 is 13 residues long. The CDR3: CASSLIGSTEAFF. DNA for the CDR3: TGTGCCAGCAGCTTGATAGGGAGCACTGAAGCTTTCTTT.

This clone was recorded a few times. The V gene is TRBV11-2, the J gene TRBJ1-1, with 8 bases that match TRBD1. This CDR3 region has 17 residues. From germline, CDR1 is SGHAT and CDR2 FQNNGV. The trim removed 4 bases at V and 0 bases at J, leaving 10 bases unmatched. The CDR3, as DNA: TGTGCCAGCAGCTCCGGACAGGGCGTTTTTCTGAACACTGAAGCTTTCTTT. Its translation is CASSSGQGVFLNTEAFF.

The rearrangement joins TRBV9 to TRBJ2-3; 12 bases map to TRBD2. CDR1 is SGDLS and CDR2 is YYNGEE in the germline V gene. The V and J ends lost 0 bases and 9 bases, in that order; junction bases with no gene match: 11. This CDR3 spans 17 amino acids. DNA of the CDR3: TGTGCCAGCAGCGTAGGACTAGCGGGAGAGAATTTGGCCACGCAGTATTTT. It yields the protein CASSVGLAGENLATQYF.

The chain is built from TRBV7-8 and TRBJ2-7; D not certain. Germline V gives CDR1 SGHVS, CDR2 FQNEAQ. Trimming shortened V by 2 bases and J by 6 bases, and 11 bases separated the two germline ends. This CDR3 contains 13 residues. The CDR3: CASSLTISAEQYF. CDR3 DNA: TGTGCCAGCAGCTTAACCATCAGCGCCGAGCAGTACTTC.

The genes are TRBV30 and TRBJ2-3; the D gene is possibly TRBD2 (6 bases). Germline-derived CDR1 and CDR2 are GTSNPN and SVGIG (reference sequence). This CDR3 is built from 14 residues. The germline V and J ends were trimmed by 1 base and 0 bases, with 8 bases remaining between them. DNA for the CDR3: TGTGCCTGGAGTGAGGGGACTAGCACAGATACGCAGTATTTT. It yields the protein CAWSEGTSTDTQYF.